This T cell receptor (beta chain) was sequenced in a study of PD-1 blockade in mismatch repair-deficient tumors. Turning to the study itself: All were previously treated, progressing patients with 12 mismatch repair-deficient cancer types.

V trimming: 1 base; J trimming: 4 bases; junction bases outside the gene matches: 7. Germline-derived CDR1 and CDR2 are LNHDA and SQIVND (reference sequence). The CDR3 spans 16 residues. Assay used: immunoSEQ multiplex PCR; TCRdb lists only in-frame clones, some missing. The sample has about 110,000 clones; roughly 80% are singletons. Study-level findings and limits: Rapid post-treatment expansion, then contraction, generally preceding radiologic response, marked tumor-resident clones.

Every patient had mismatch repair deficiency by PCR or immunohistochemistry. The TCR-sequenced patients were three responders to pembrolizumab. Comment on this clone: What it recognizes is unknown.

Sequences were derived from peripheral blood, sampled about 60 weeks after starting pembrolizumab. This chain connects TRBV19 to TRBJ1-3; 7 nucleotides agree with TRBD1. The sequence came from an adult with mismatch repair-deficient cancer. CDR3 in DNA: TGTGCCAGTAGTATAGTACACAGGGACAGCGGAAACACCATATATTTT. Protein: CASSIVHRDSGNTIYF.